This is a list of T cell receptor beta chains from one sample in a study of Ad26.COV2.S vaccination and SARS-CoV-2 variants. This table comes from immunoSEQ multiplex PCR, and its TCRdb copy is limited to in-frame clones, with some not included. Altogether approximately 140,000 clones are present, about nine tenths being singletons, with the ten largest covering 5%. The sample in question was peripheral blood, obtained after recovery from COVID-19. These receptor sequences come from a human donor who had recovered from COVID-19. Each CDR3 is given with its conserved first and last residue. D genes are given only for firm matches.

j_gene | d_gene | v_gene | CDR3aa
TRBJ2-3 | . | TRBV5-1 | CASSFLTTRASTDTQYF
TRBJ2-1 | . | TRBV25-1 | CASSELGGLNEQFF
TRBJ1-5 | . | TRBV6-2/TRBV6-3 | CASSSGPNQPQHF
TRBJ1-4 | . | TRBV19 | CASSIFPGKEKLFF
TRBJ2-7 | . | TRBV5-1 | CASRTTDSYEQYF
TRBJ2-7 | TRBD2 | TRBV7-2 | CASSFQRGIYEQYF
TRBJ1-1 | TRBD1 | TRBV18 | CASAPQGGTTEAFF
TRBJ1-5 | . | TRBV6-5 | CASSYGGGSNQPQHF
TRBJ2-7 | TRBD2 | TRBV4-1 | CASSAQSGAPDEQYF
TRBJ2-1 | . | TRBV19 | CASSIGGSYNEQFF
TRBJ1-6 | TRBD1 | TRBV6-5 | CASSYSGTAYNSPLHF